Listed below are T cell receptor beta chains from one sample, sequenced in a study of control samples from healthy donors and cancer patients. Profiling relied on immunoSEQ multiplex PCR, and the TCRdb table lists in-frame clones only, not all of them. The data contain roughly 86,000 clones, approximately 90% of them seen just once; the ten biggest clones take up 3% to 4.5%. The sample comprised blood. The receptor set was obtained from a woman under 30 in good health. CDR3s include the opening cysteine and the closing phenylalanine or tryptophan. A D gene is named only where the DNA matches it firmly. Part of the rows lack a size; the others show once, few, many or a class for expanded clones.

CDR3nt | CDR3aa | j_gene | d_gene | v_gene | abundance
TGTGCCAGCAGCTGGACTAGCGGGAACGAGCAGTACTTC | CASSWTSGNEQYF | TRBJ2-7 | TRBD2 | TRBV7-2 | -
TGTGCCAGCAGCCGCGGACTAGCGGGAACAGAGACCCAGTACTTC | CASSRGLAGTETQYF | TRBJ2-5 | TRBD2 | TRBV5-6 | -
TGTGCCAGCAGCGTAGAGGGTGACACCGGGGAGCTGTTTTTT | CASSVEGDTGELFF | TRBJ2-2 | - | TRBV9 | -
TGCAGTGCTAGAGATCAGGAGACCCAGTACTTC | CSARDQETQYF | TRBJ2-5 | - | TRBV20-1 | -
TGCGCCAGCAGCCAAGAAGAGGGGAAACTGTTTTTT | CASSQEEGKLFF | TRBJ1-4 | - | TRBV4-1 | -
TGTGCCAGCAGTGAAGAATTGGACAGTGAAGCTTTCTTT | CASSEELDSEAFF | TRBJ1-1 | - | TRBV6-1 | -
TGTGCCAGCAGAGAGGGACAGTACGCAACTAATGAAAAACTGTTTTTT | CASREGQYATNEKLFF | TRBJ1-4 | TRBD1 | TRBV2 | -
TGTGCTAGTGGTTTTGGGGGTGAAACAGGACCCCTCTATGGCTATGGCTACACCTTC | CASGFGGETGPLYGYGYTF | TRBJ1-2 | - | TRBV12-5 | -
TGTGCCAGCAGCCAAGGACAGGGCGGGAACACTGAAGCTTTCTTT | CASSQGQGGNTEAFF | TRBJ1-1 | TRBD1 | TRBV5-4 | -
TGTGCCAGCAGCTTCTCAAGGGACAGGGGCCACGAGCAGTACTTC | CASSFSRDRGHEQYF | TRBJ2-7 | TRBD1 | TRBV5-4 | -
TGTGCCAGCAGTGAGGCAGGGACAGACTCACCCCTCCACTTT | CASSEAGTDSPLHF | TRBJ1-6 | TRBD1 | TRBV6-1 | -
TGTGCCAGCTATTGTGTAAGCCAGTACTTC | CASYCVSQYF | TRBJ2-5 | - | TRBV9 | -
TGTGCCAGCAGCCACGGGGGGGACACCATATATTTT | CASSHGGDTIYF | TRBJ1-3 | - | TRBV7-3 | -
TGTGCCAGCAGCTTGTATCAGGTTAGCACAGATACGCAGTATTTT | CASSLYQVSTDTQYF | TRBJ2-3 | - | TRBV5-6 | -
TGTGCCAGCAGTGAAGACTACCTGTACCAAGAGACCCAGTACTTC | CASSEDYLYQETQYF | TRBJ2-5 | - | TRBV2 | -
TGTGCCAGCAGCTTCGGAGACACGCTGGAGACCCAGTACTTC | CASSFGDTLETQYF | TRBJ2-5 | - | TRBV27 | -
TGTGCCAGCAGCGGAGGGGGGGATTATGGAGCTTTCTTT | CASSGGGDYGAFF | TRBJ1-1 | - | TRBV5-4 | -
TGTGCCAGCAGCTTAGGGCTCTCCGGCGCAGATACGCAGTATTTT | CASSLGLSGADTQYF | TRBJ2-3 | - | TRBV7-9 | -
TGTGCCAGCAGCTCCCGACTAGCCGCGGAGACCCAGTACTTC | CASSSRLAAETQYF | TRBJ2-5 | TRBD2 | TRBV9 | once
TGTGCCAGCAGTTACACCTATGGCTACACCTTC | CASSYTYGYTF | TRBJ1-2 | - | TRBV6-6 | -
TGTGCCAGCTCAACTCCGGGACAGGGGAACGCCGGGGAGCTGTTTTTT | CASSTPGQGNAGELFF | TRBJ2-2 | TRBD1 | TRBV18 | -
TGTGCCAGCAGGCCCGATGCCAGGGCGAATCAGCCCCAGCATTTT | CASRPDARANQPQHF | TRBJ1-5 | - | TRBV2 | -
TGTGCCAGCAGCTTAGATCGACTTCGGCTGTCAGCTGGGGGCTACACCTTC | CASSLDRLRLSAGGYTF | TRBJ1-2 | - | TRBV11-2 | -
TGTGCCAGCAGTCCGGGGACGGAAACCTACAATGAGCAGTTCTTC | CASSPGTETYNEQFF | TRBJ2-1 | - | TRBV6-5 | -
TGTGCCAGCAGCTTAGTCTGGCTAGCAAAGAGCACAGATACGCAGTATTTT | CASSLVWLAKSTDTQYF | TRBJ2-3 | - | TRBV5-6 | -
TGTGCCAGCAGCTTAGAGGGACCCCTCCACTTT | CASSLEGPLHF | TRBJ1-6 | - | TRBV7-9 | -
TGCAGCGTTGGGCTAGCGGGGGGCCAAGAGACCCAGTACTTC | CSVGLAGGQETQYF | TRBJ2-5 | TRBD2 | TRBV29-1 | -
TGTGCCAGCTCATCACCCCCGGGAGGCGCCCTTCAGCCCCAGCATTTT | CASSSPPGGALQPQHF | TRBJ1-5 | - | TRBV18 | -
TGTGCCACCAGCCTGGGACAGGGATCGGAGGAGCAGTACTTC | CATSLGQGSEEQYF | TRBJ2-7 | TRBD1 | TRBV15 | once
TGTGCCAGTAGCCTCCAGGGTAGCTCCTACAATGAGCAGTTCTTC | CASSLQGSSYNEQFF | TRBJ2-1 | - | TRBV19 | -
TGTGCCAGCACCGGAAAGGGGAGCGAATCACCCCTCCACTTT | CASTGKGSESPLHF | TRBJ1-6 | - | TRBV6-5 | -
TGTGCCAGCAGCTTAGTAGGACTAGCGGGGGCCGAGCAGTACTTC | CASSLVGLAGAEQYF | TRBJ2-7 | TRBD2 | TRBV7-8 | -
TGTGCCAGCAGCTTATCAGAAGACAGGGAGGCTTATAGCAATCAGCCCCAGCATTTT | CASSLSEDREAYSNQPQHF | TRBJ1-5 | TRBD1 | TRBV7-9 | -
TGTGCCAGCAGCTCCCTTGCGGTCTCCTCCTACGAGCAGTACTTC | CASSSLAVSSYEQYF | TRBJ2-7 | - | TRBV7-8 | once
TGTGCCAGCAGTTCCTCTTGGGGGGCGGGCGGCTACACCTTC | CASSSSWGAGGYTF | TRBJ1-2 | - | TRBV27 | -
TGTGCCAGCAGCTTTACACAGGCGATCATGAACACTGAAGCTTTCTTT | CASSFTQAIMNTEAFF | TRBJ1-1 | - | TRBV5-6 | -
TGCAGTGTCGTCTCTTCCTATGGCTACACCTTC | CSVVSSYGYTF | TRBJ1-2 | - | TRBV20-1 | once
TGTGCCAGCAGCACGGGACAGCCCGGGGTGAATGAGCAGTTCTTC | CASSTGQPGVNEQFF | TRBJ2-1 | TRBD1 | TRBV5-4 | -
TGTGCCAGTAGTATTTCTAGCGGGGGGCTCGAGCAGTACTTC | CASSISSGGLEQYF | TRBJ2-7 | TRBD2 | TRBV19 | -
TGTGCCAGCTCACCAGTACAGGGGGCTTTCTACGAGCAGTACTTC | CASSPVQGAFYEQYF | TRBJ2-7 | TRBD1 | TRBV18 | few
TGTGCCAGCAGCTTATGGGCGGGGGGCCACACCTACGAGCAGTACTTC | CASSLWAGGHTYEQYF | TRBJ2-7 | TRBD2 | TRBV11-2 | -
TGTGCCACCAGTGATGAACGGACGGGAAACACTGAAGCTTTCTTT | CATSDERTGNTEAFF | TRBJ1-1 | - | TRBV24-1 | -
TGTGCCAGCAGCGATCGCCCCGACAGTGAAGCTTTCTTT | CASSDRPDSEAFF | TRBJ1-1 | - | TRBV9 | -
TGTGCCAGCCGGGACAGGGCTAATGAAAAACTGTTTTTT | CASRDRANEKLFF | TRBJ1-4 | TRBD1 | TRBV19 | -
TGTGCCAGCAGCTTAGTTCTGGGGAGCTCCTACGAGCAGTACTTC | CASSLVLGSSYEQYF | TRBJ2-7 | - | TRBV7-9 | -
TGTGCCAGCTCACCAATAGGACAGAATTCCTACTATGGCTACACCTTC | CASSPIGQNSYYGYTF | TRBJ1-2 | - | TRBV18 | -
TGTGCCATCAGCACAGGGGGCGATCCCACTGAAGCTTTCTTT | CAISTGGDPTEAFF | TRBJ1-1 | TRBD1 | TRBV10-3 | -
TGCGCCAGCAGCTTTGGGACAGGGGGGAACACTGAAGCTTTCTTT | CASSFGTGGNTEAFF | TRBJ1-1 | TRBD1 | TRBV5-1 | -
TGTGCCAGCAGCTTAACCGGGACCACTGAAGCTTTCTTT | CASSLTGTTEAFF | TRBJ1-1 | - | TRBV7-3 | -
TGTGCCAGTAGTTTTGGGGGGCACACAGATACGCAGTATTTT | CASSFGGHTDTQYF | TRBJ2-3 | - | TRBV19 | -
TGTGCCAGCAGTTCACGGGGCGACAATTCACCCCTCCACTTT | CASSSRGDNSPLHF | TRBJ1-6 | - | TRBV27 | -
TGTGCCAGCTCACCACCCGACAGCCTGGGGGGCTACACCTTC | CASSPPDSLGGYTF | TRBJ1-2 | - | TRBV18 | -
TGCGCCAGCAGTGCCAGCGGGGAGCCTCAAGAGACCCAGTACTTC | CASSASGEPQETQYF | TRBJ2-5 | TRBD2 | TRBV10-1 | -
TGTGCCAGCAGCCTCGACAGGGCCCCCTACGAGCAGTACTTC | CASSLDRAPYEQYF | TRBJ2-7 | TRBD1 | TRBV11-3 | -
TGTGCCAGCAGCTTAGTCGGGCAGGGGACTGGCTACACCTTC | CASSLVGQGTGYTF | TRBJ1-2 | - | TRBV7-8 | -
TGTGCCAGCAGCCATGGAGGGAGGGCTAATGAAAAACTGTTTTTT | CASSHGGRANEKLFF | TRBJ1-4 | - | TRBV3-1/TRBV3-2 | -
TGCGCCAGCAGCCGCATATCTAGCGGTCCTCCTGACAATACGCAGTATTTT | CASSRISSGPPDNTQYF | TRBJ2-3 | TRBD2 | TRBV5-1 | -
TGTGCCAGCAGCTTGGAGCGGGATGAGCAGTTCTTC | CASSLERDEQFF | TRBJ2-1 | - | TRBV5-4 | -
TGTGCCAGCAGCTTAACGGGACAGGGGGTCTCCGGTGAAAAACTGTTTTTT | CASSLTGQGVSGEKLFF | TRBJ1-4 | TRBD1 | TRBV7-9 | -